This T cell receptor (beta chain) was obtained from a study of technical replicates of blood from several donors. Sequencing used immunoSEQ multiplex PCR; TCRdb keeps in-frame clones, though not all of them. Here the sample spans fewer than 100,000 clones, 95% to 98% being singletons. Losses at the gene ends were 5 bases for V and 5 bases for J; bases not matched to a gene: 18. Looked up from germline, CDR1 is MNHEY and CDR2 is SMNVEV (reference sequence). The CDR3 has 17 residues. This receptor was obtained from a human donor in good health. The rearrangement joins TRBV27 to TRBJ2-7, with 7 positions matching TRBD2. Material: T cells isolated from PBMCs. The CDR3 sequence is CASSPSTGERDLDEQYF. The CDR3 region has the DNA TGTGCCAGCAGTCCATCCACGGGGGAGCGGGATCTCGACGAGCAGTACTTC.